The clone carrying this TCR beta chain was picked up a small number of times. What it recognizes is unknown. The record originates from a study of human T cells and chemical hapten exposure. As handled by the study authors: Samples contained a median of 95,638 TCRs, with a range of about 20,000 to 750,000. TCRdb re-called the RACE reads with MiXCR, one entry per CDR3 protein. The V and J calls were not made by the authors but by TCRdb's processing. The sample holds tens of thousands of distinct CDR3 sequences, around a tenth seen once. The CDR3 sequence is 15 residues long. Trimming cost V 2 bases and J 1 base; bases outside gene matches: 6. The germline CDR1 and CDR2 sequences are DFQATT and SNEGSKA (reference sequence). The study, taken as a whole, reports: While controls formed fewer of them, expanded TCRs formed significantly more large CDR3 similarity clusters.

This sample's time point: patch test 1, 2 weeks after DPC sensitization. The treatment is: therapeutic diphenylcyclopropenone sensitization with weekly scalp DPC. The sequencing used whole blood, collected in connection with sensitization to the hapten diphenylcyclopropenone (DPC). This sequence joins TRBV20-1 and TRBJ2-3, with TRBD2 matching over 7 bases. This TCR derives from a woman in her fifties or sixties with alopecia areata. Some clones in this sample may be carry-over from other donors' samples. CDR3 sequence: CSARLREKGTDTQYF. The CDR3 DNA reads TGCAGTGCTAGATTGCGGGAGAAGGGCACAGATACGCAGTATTTT.